This T cell receptor beta chain was sequenced during a study of cytomegalovirus exposure and HLA in healthy donors. It was with 60 Vbeta and 13 Jbeta primers that the PCR ran. Only in-frame clones appear in the TCRdb table, and some are missing; sequencing was by immunoSEQ multiplex PCR. Of some 79,000 clones in the sample, roughly 64% were seen once. This clone was detected a few times. The clonotype comes from a woman aged 40 to 49 in good health and CMV-seropositive. The sequenced material came from PBMCs.

CDR3 amino acids: CASSLDYLNYNEQFF. DNA for the CDR3: TGCGCCAGCAGTTTAGACTACCTTAACTACAATGAGCAGTTCTTC. The chain couples TRBV4-3 to TRBJ2-1; perhaps TRBD2 as D (5 bases). Looked up from germline, CDR1 is LGHNA and CDR2 is YSLEER. Trimming shortened V by 6 bases and J by 3 bases, and 15 bases separated the two germline ends. The CDR3 is made up of 15 amino acids.